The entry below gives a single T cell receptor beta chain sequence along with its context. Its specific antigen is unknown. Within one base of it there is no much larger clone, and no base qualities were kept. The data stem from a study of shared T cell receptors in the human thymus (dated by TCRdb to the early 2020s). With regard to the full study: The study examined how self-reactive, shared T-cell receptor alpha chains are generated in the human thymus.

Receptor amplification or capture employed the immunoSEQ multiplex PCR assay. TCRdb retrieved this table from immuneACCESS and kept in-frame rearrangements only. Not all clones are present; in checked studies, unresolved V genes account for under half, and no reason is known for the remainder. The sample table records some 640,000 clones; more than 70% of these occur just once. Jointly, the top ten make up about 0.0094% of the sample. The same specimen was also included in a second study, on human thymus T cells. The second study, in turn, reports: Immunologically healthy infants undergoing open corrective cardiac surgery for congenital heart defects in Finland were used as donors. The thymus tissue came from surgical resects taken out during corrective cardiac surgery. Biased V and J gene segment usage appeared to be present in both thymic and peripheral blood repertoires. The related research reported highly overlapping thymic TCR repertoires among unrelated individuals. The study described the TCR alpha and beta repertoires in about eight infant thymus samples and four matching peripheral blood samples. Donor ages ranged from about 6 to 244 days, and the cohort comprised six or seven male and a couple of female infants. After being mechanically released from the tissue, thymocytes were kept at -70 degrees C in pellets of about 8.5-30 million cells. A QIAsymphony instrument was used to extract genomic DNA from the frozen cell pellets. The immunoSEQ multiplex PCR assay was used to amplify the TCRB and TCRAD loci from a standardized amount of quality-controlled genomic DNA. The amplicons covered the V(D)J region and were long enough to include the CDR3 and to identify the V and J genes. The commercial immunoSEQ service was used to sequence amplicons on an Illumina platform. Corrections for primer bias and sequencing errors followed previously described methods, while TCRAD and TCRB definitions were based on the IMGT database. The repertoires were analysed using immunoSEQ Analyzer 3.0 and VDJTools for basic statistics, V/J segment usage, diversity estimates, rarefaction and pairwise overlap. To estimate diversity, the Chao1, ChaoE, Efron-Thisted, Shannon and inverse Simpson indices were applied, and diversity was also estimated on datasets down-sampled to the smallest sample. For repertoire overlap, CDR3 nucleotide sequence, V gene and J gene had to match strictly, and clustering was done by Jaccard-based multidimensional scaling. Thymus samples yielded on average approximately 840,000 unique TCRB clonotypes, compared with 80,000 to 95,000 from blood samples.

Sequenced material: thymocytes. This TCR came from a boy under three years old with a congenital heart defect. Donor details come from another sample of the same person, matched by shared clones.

The CDR3 amino acid sequence is: CSVLTGTGNTGELFF. The DNA is TGCAGCGTCCTTACCGGGACTGGGAACACCGGGGAGCTGTTTTTT. The sequence links TRBV29-1 to TRBJ2-2; 6 matching bases give a weak D call of TRBD2. V drops 6 bases and J drops 1 base, leaving 15 bases in between. Looking up the germline V gene yields CDR1 SQVTM and CDR2 ANQGSEA. The CDR3 contains 15 residues, cysteine and phenylalanine counted. Of all the DNA, just the CDR3 is kept, 45 bases in frame from base 1.